This entry is about one T cell receptor (beta chain). Its cognate antigen is unknown. One entry per CDR3 protein results from TCRdb running MiXCR on the RT-PCR reads. The sample lists 500,000 to 700,000 distinct CDR3 sequences; roughly 25% were seen once. These data are taken from a study of response to subunit inactivated influenza vaccine. General study points: The authors proposed limited new T cell recruitment per seasonal influenza vaccination.

These data are also associated with another study on T cells expressing NK-cell markers. That paper adds: Production of TCR beta cDNA relied on 5'RACE template switching with UMIs. Source material for TCR beta repertoires consisted of sorted CD3+CD56+NKG2C+, CD3+CD56+NKG2C- and CD3+CD56-NKG2C+ T cells. Eight donors were sequenced, seven testing HCMV-seropositive and one testing seronegative. Several experiments confined sorting to alpha-beta TCR T cells with an anti-gamma-delta TCR antibody.

This TCR came from a man between 45 and 60 years old who received an inactivated influenza vaccine. The sample here was CD4+ T cells sorted from PBMCs, taken about 13 days after vaccination.

CDR3 amino acids: CAWRKSGGAGNEQFF. The CDR3 bases are TGTGCCTGGAGGAAGAGCGGGGGGGCGGGCAATGAGCAGTTCTTC. This rearrangement joins TRBV30 to TRBJ2-1; 10 bases are a match to TRBD2. This CDR3 has 15 residues. From germline, CDR1 is GTSNPN and CDR2 SVGIG (reference sequence). The V and J ends lost 3 bases and 6 bases, in that order; junction bases with no gene match: 8.